This is a list of T cell receptor beta chains from one sample in a study of identical twins. TCRdb re-analysed the 5' RACE reads in MiXCR, keeping a single row per CDR3 protein. The sample records about 900,000 distinct CDR3 sequences, 9% to 15% being singletons. These data also formed part of another study, on yellow fever vaccine responses in identical twins.

Sequencing was performed on PBMCs. Receptor source: a woman aged 18-29 years in good health. Each CDR3 is given with its conserved first and last residue. D genes are given only for firm matches. The size entry is marked missing in some rows and otherwise reads once, few, many or a size class.

v_call: TRBV7-9
clone_size: few
d_call: TRBD1
j_call: TRBJ2-7
cdr3_length: 15
cdr3_aa: CASSSDRELFYEQYF
cdr3_nt: TGTGCCAGCAGTTCCGACAGGGAGCTCTTCTACGAGCAGTACTTC

v_call: TRBV7-8
clone_size: many
d_call: TRBD1
j_call: TRBJ2-7
cdr3_length: 12
cdr3_aa: CASSGQGNEQYF
cdr3_nt: TGTGCCAGCAGCGGACAGGGGAACGAGCAGTACTTC

v_call: TRBV20-1
clone_size: few
d_call: -
j_call: TRBJ2-1
cdr3_length: 16
cdr3_aa: CSAPSLAGVGYNEQFF
cdr3_nt: TGCAGTGCTCCGAGCTTAGCCGGAGTAGGCTACAATGAGCAGTTCTTC

v_call: TRBV7-6
clone_size: many
d_call: -
j_call: TRBJ2-5
cdr3_length: 15
cdr3_aa: CASSLGTGWTETQYF
cdr3_nt: TGTGCCAGCAGCTTAGGTACAGGGTGGACAGAGACCCAGTACTTC

v_call: TRBV4-2
clone_size: few
d_call: -
j_call: TRBJ2-1
cdr3_length: 12
cdr3_aa: CASSQQYNEQFF
cdr3_nt: TGTGCCAGCAGCCAGCAGTACAATGAGCAGTTCTTC

v_call: TRBV20-1
clone_size: many
d_call: TRBD2
j_call: TRBJ2-1
cdr3_length: 16
cdr3_aa: CTLLAGGSSSYNEQFF
cdr3_nt: TGCACCCTACTAGCGGGGGGCTCCAGCTCCTACAATGAGCAGTTCTTC

v_call: TRBV6-1
clone_size: -
d_call: -
j_call: TRBJ1-1
cdr3_length: 14
cdr3_aa: CASRDQGTSTEAFF
cdr3_nt: TGTGCCAGCAGGGACCAGGGGACGAGCACTGAAGCTTTCTTT

v_call: TRBV3-1
clone_size: -
d_call: -
j_call: TRBJ2-4
cdr3_length: 13
cdr3_aa: CAKAREAKNIQYF
cdr3_nt: TGTGCCAAAGCCAGGGAGGCCAAAAACATTCAGTACTTC

v_call: TRBV2
clone_size: many
d_call: TRBD2
j_call: TRBJ2-7
cdr3_length: 12
cdr3_aa: CASRGEGYEQYF
cdr3_nt: TGTGCCAGCAGGGGGGAGGGCTACGAGCAGTACTTC

v_call: TRBV28
clone_size: many
d_call: -
j_call: TRBJ1-5
cdr3_length: 12
cdr3_aa: CASRPAPGTQHF
cdr3_nt: TGTGCCAGCAGACCCGCCCCAGGAACCCAGCATTTT

v_call: TRBV5-1
clone_size: few
d_call: -
j_call: TRBJ2-1
cdr3_length: 16
cdr3_aa: CASSPVGVVPYNEQFF
cdr3_nt: TGCGCCAGCAGCCCGGTTGGGGTAGTGCCCTACAATGAGCAGTTCTTC

v_call: TRBV4-1
clone_size: few
d_call: TRBD2
j_call: TRBJ2-5
cdr3_length: 15
cdr3_aa: CASSQALAGQETQYF
cdr3_nt: TGCGCCAGCAGCCAAGCACTAGCGGGACAAGAGACCCAGTACTTC

v_call: TRBV27
clone_size: many
d_call: TRBD2
j_call: TRBJ2-1
cdr3_length: 17
cdr3_aa: CASSWFLTSGRANEQFF
cdr3_nt: TGTGCCAGCAGTTGGTTTCTCACTAGCGGGAGGGCCAATGAGCAGTTCTTC

v_call: TRBV5-1
clone_size: -
d_call: -
j_call: TRBJ1-5
cdr3_length: 16
cdr3_aa: CASSLSDFGGGQPQHF
cdr3_nt: TGCGCCAGCAGCTTATCCGATTTCGGGGGAGGTCAGCCCCAGCATTTT

v_call: TRBV11-3
clone_size: -
d_call: TRBD1
j_call: TRBJ2-1
cdr3_length: 16
cdr3_aa: CASSLGGQDELGEQFF
cdr3_nt: TGTGCCAGCAGCTTAGGGGGACAGGACGAACTTGGTGAGCAGTTCTTC

v_call: TRBV28
clone_size: -
d_call: TRBD1
j_call: TRBJ2-1
cdr3_length: 16
cdr3_aa: CASSQTGERDYNEQFF
cdr3_nt: TGTGCCAGCAGTCAGACAGGGGAGAGAGATTACAATGAGCAGTTCTTC

v_call: TRBV7-3
clone_size: -
d_call: TRBD2
j_call: TRBJ2-1
cdr3_length: 21
cdr3_aa: CASSLTRGAGGPISSYNEQFF
cdr3_nt: TGTGCCAGCAGCTTAACGCGTGGAGCGGGAGGGCCTATAAGCTCCTACAATGAGCAGTTCTTC

v_call: TRBV12-3/TRBV12-4
clone_size: -
d_call: -
j_call: TRBJ2-3
cdr3_length: 16
cdr3_aa: CASYQEYGSRTDTQYF
cdr3_nt: TGTGCCAGCTATCAGGAGTACGGGAGCCGGACAGATACGCAGTATTTT

v_call: TRBV12-3/TRBV12-4
clone_size: many
d_call: -
j_call: TRBJ1-5
cdr3_length: 14
cdr3_aa: CASSRRDSNQPQHF
cdr3_nt: TGTGCCAGCAGTCGCCGGGACTCTAATCAGCCCCAGCATTTT

v_call: TRBV10-3
clone_size: many
d_call: -
j_call: TRBJ2-1
cdr3_length: 15
cdr3_aa: CAISERELPNNEQFF
cdr3_nt: TGTGCCATCAGTGAGAGGGAGCTACCGAACAATGAGCAGTTCTTC

v_call: TRBV7-9
clone_size: few
d_call: TRBD2
j_call: TRBJ2-7
cdr3_length: 16
cdr3_aa: CASSLVSSGRPPEQYF
cdr3_nt: TGTGCCAGCAGCTTAGTTTCTAGCGGGAGGCCCCCCGAGCAGTACTTC

v_call: TRBV29-1
clone_size: few
d_call: -
j_call: TRBJ1-1
cdr3_length: 14
cdr3_aa: CSVEYRLASTEAFF
cdr3_nt: TGCAGCGTGGAATATCGACTGGCGAGCACTGAAGCTTTCTTT

v_call: TRBV6-6
clone_size: few
d_call: -
j_call: TRBJ2-2
cdr3_length: 13
cdr3_aa: CASSYIGGGELFF
cdr3_nt: TGTGCCAGCAGTTACATAGGGGGAGGGGAGCTGTTTTTT

v_call: TRBV7-3
clone_size: many
d_call: TRBD1
j_call: TRBJ1-2
cdr3_length: 14
cdr3_aa: CASSLGTGSYGYTF
cdr3_nt: TGTGCCAGCAGCTTAGGGACAGGCTCCTATGGCTACACCTTC

v_call: TRBV4-2
clone_size: -
d_call: TRBD1
j_call: TRBJ2-2
cdr3_length: 20
cdr3_aa: CASSVGQTLFRFSNTGELFF
cdr3_nt: TGTGCCAGCAGTGTGGGACAGACTCTTTTTAGATTCTCGAACACCGGGGAGCTGTTTTTT

v_call: TRBV4-1
clone_size: few
d_call: TRBD2
j_call: TRBJ2-7
cdr3_length: 16
cdr3_aa: CASSLMGLAGHYEQYF
cdr3_nt: TGCGCCAGCAGCCTAATGGGACTAGCGGGCCACTACGAGCAGTACTTC

v_call: TRBV3-1
clone_size: few
d_call: TRBD1
j_call: TRBJ2-7
cdr3_length: 17
cdr3_aa: CASSQMEGQGPTYEQYF
cdr3_nt: TGTGCCAGCAGCCAAATGGAGGGACAGGGACCCACCTACGAGCAGTACTTC

v_call: TRBV27
clone_size: few
d_call: TRBD2
j_call: TRBJ2-1
cdr3_length: 17
cdr3_aa: CASSYRLERGDPNEQFF
cdr3_nt: TGTGCCAGCAGTTACAGGCTGGAGCGGGGGGATCCCAATGAGCAGTTCTTC

v_call: TRBV2
clone_size: once
d_call: TRBD2
j_call: TRBJ2-2
cdr3_length: 17
cdr3_aa: CASSGPSGALNTGELFF
cdr3_nt: TGTGCCAGCAGTGGCCCTAGCGGGGCCCTCAACACCGGGGAGCTGTTTTTT

v_call: TRBV12-3/TRBV12-4
clone_size: -
d_call: TRBD1
j_call: TRBJ1-4
cdr3_length: 15
cdr3_aa: CASSQQGTVNEKLFF
cdr3_nt: TGTGCCAGCAGCCAACAGGGGACAGTCAATGAAAAACTGTTTTTT

v_call: TRBV20-1
clone_size: -
d_call: -
j_call: TRBJ2-4
cdr3_length: 15
cdr3_aa: CSARDQVIVKNIQYF
cdr3_nt: TGCAGTGCTAGAGATCAGGTTATAGTCAAAAACATTCAGTACTTC

v_call: TRBV27
clone_size: few
d_call: -
j_call: TRBJ2-1
cdr3_length: 17
cdr3_aa: CASSDLSGGMSYNEQFF
cdr3_nt: TGTGCCAGCAGCGACCTTAGCGGCGGTATGTCCTACAATGAGCAGTTCTTC

v_call: TRBV4-1
clone_size: once
d_call: -
j_call: TRBJ1-2
cdr3_length: 16
cdr3_aa: CASSQESSGVNYGYTF
cdr3_nt: TGCGCCAGCAGCCAAGAATCCTCAGGGGTAAACTATGGCTACACCTTC

v_call: TRBV12-3/TRBV12-4
clone_size: many
d_call: TRBD1
j_call: TRBJ1-2
cdr3_length: 15
cdr3_aa: CASSFSDRGSDGYTF
cdr3_nt: TGTGCCAGCAGTTTTTCCGACAGGGGTAGCGATGGCTACACCTTC

v_call: TRBV3-1
clone_size: -
d_call: TRBD1
j_call: TRBJ2-7
cdr3_length: 14
cdr3_aa: CASSPRDSRIEQYF
cdr3_nt: TGTGCCAGCAGCCCTAGGGACAGTCGGATCGAGCAGTACTTC

v_call: TRBV10-3
clone_size: few
d_call: TRBD2
j_call: TRBJ2-7
cdr3_length: 18
cdr3_aa: CAISESPSGIGIVYEQYF
cdr3_nt: TGTGCCATCAGTGAGTCGCCTAGCGGGATAGGGATAGTCTACGAGCAGTACTTC

v_call: TRBV20-1
clone_size: many
d_call: -
j_call: TRBJ2-2
cdr3_length: 14
cdr3_aa: CSARETGDTGELFF
cdr3_nt: TGCAGTGCTAGAGAGACGGGGGACACCGGGGAGCTGTTTTTT

v_call: TRBV3-1
clone_size: -
d_call: -
j_call: TRBJ1-2
cdr3_length: 14
cdr3_aa: CASSQVKGHYGYTF
cdr3_nt: TGTGCCAGCAGCCAAGTTAAGGGGCACTACGGCTACACCTTC

v_call: TRBV10-2
clone_size: once
d_call: TRBD2
j_call: TRBJ2-1
cdr3_length: 15
cdr3_aa: CASSGELAGGVEQFF
cdr3_nt: TGCGCCAGCAGTGGTGAGCTAGCGGGGGGCGTCGAGCAGTTCTTC

v_call: TRBV29-1
clone_size: few
d_call: -
j_call: TRBJ2-5
cdr3_length: 12
cdr3_aa: CSVEGRKETQYF
cdr3_nt: TGCAGCGTTGAAGGCAGGAAAGAGACCCAGTACTTC

v_call: TRBV12-5
clone_size: -
d_call: -
j_call: TRBJ2-3
cdr3_length: 15
cdr3_aa: CASGIAATSTDTQYF
cdr3_nt: TGTGCTAGTGGTATAGCGGCCACTAGCACAGATACGCAGTATTTT

v_call: TRBV5-1
clone_size: many
d_call: -
j_call: TRBJ1-1
cdr3_length: 14
cdr3_aa: CASSLAGLTHEAFF
cdr3_nt: TGCGCCAGCAGCTTGGCCGGACTCACTCATGAAGCTTTCTTT

v_call: TRBV4-1
clone_size: few
d_call: TRBD2
j_call: TRBJ2-2
cdr3_length: 17
cdr3_aa: CASSRVTGGGGTGELFF
cdr3_nt: TGCGCCAGCAGCCGGGTTACCGGGGGGGGGGGCACCGGGGAGCTGTTTTTT

v_call: TRBV5-5
clone_size: few
d_call: -
j_call: TRBJ1-2
cdr3_length: 18
cdr3_aa: CASSLDYRERGGTVGYTF
cdr3_nt: TGTGCCAGCAGCTTGGATTACAGGGAAAGAGGAGGGACTGTCGGCTACACCTTC

v_call: TRBV9
clone_size: once
d_call: TRBD2
j_call: TRBJ2-7
cdr3_length: 15
cdr3_aa: CTSSADTSDSYEQYF
cdr3_nt: TGTACCAGCAGCGCCGACACTAGCGACTCCTACGAGCAGTACTTC

v_call: TRBV9
clone_size: -
d_call: TRBD1
j_call: TRBJ2-1
cdr3_length: 14
cdr3_aa: CASSPWTGDNEQFF
cdr3_nt: TGTGCCAGCAGCCCCTGGACAGGAGACAATGAGCAGTTCTTC

v_call: TRBV9
clone_size: few
d_call: TRBD1
j_call: TRBJ1-3
cdr3_length: 16
cdr3_aa: CASSAWDREPGNTIYF
cdr3_nt: TGTGCCAGCAGCGCCTGGGACAGGGAGCCGGGAAACACCATATATTTT

v_call: TRBV20-1
clone_size: few
d_call: -
j_call: TRBJ2-5
cdr3_length: 15
cdr3_aa: CSARGQTIDLETQYF
cdr3_nt: TGCAGTGCTAGAGGACAAACGATAGACTTAGAGACCCAGTACTTC

v_call: TRBV10-2
clone_size: -
d_call: TRBD2
j_call: TRBJ2-1
cdr3_length: 15
cdr3_aa: CASSQLAGVWYEQFF
cdr3_nt: TGCGCCAGCAGCCAGCTAGCGGGGGTCTGGTATGAGCAGTTCTTC

v_call: TRBV10-3
clone_size: many
d_call: -
j_call: TRBJ2-7
cdr3_length: 11
cdr3_aa: CAISELDEQYF
cdr3_nt: TGTGCCATCAGTGAATTGGACGAGCAGTACTTC

v_call: TRBV12-3/TRBV12-4
clone_size: few
d_call: -
j_call: TRBJ2-1
cdr3_length: 13
cdr3_aa: CASKFTGPDGQFF
cdr3_nt: TGTGCCAGCAAATTCACGGGACCGGATGGGCAGTTCTTC

v_call: TRBV3-1
clone_size: -
d_call: TRBD2
j_call: TRBJ2-3
cdr3_length: 17
cdr3_aa: CASSQEGLADPRHTQYF
cdr3_nt: TGTGCCAGCAGCCAAGAGGGACTAGCGGACCCGAGGCATACGCAGTATTTT

v_call: TRBV20-1
clone_size: few
d_call: TRBD2
j_call: TRBJ2-1
cdr3_length: 14
cdr3_aa: CATGRGGSYNEQFF
cdr3_nt: TGCGCAACTGGGCGGGGGGGCTCCTACAATGAGCAGTTCTTC

v_call: TRBV2
clone_size: -
d_call: -
j_call: TRBJ1-5
cdr3_length: 12
cdr3_aa: CASSQNYQPQHF
cdr3_nt: TGTGCCAGCAGTCAGAATTATCAGCCCCAGCATTTT

v_call: TRBV28
clone_size: -
d_call: TRBD2
j_call: TRBJ2-3
cdr3_length: 15
cdr3_aa: CASTPGLAGADTQYF
cdr3_nt: TGTGCCAGCACCCCCGGACTAGCGGGAGCAGATACGCAGTATTTT

v_call: TRBV25-1
clone_size: few
d_call: -
j_call: TRBJ2-3
cdr3_length: 13
cdr3_aa: CASSEPSTDTQYF
cdr3_nt: TGTGCCAGCAGTGAACCCAGCACAGATACGCAGTATTTT

v_call: TRBV12-3/TRBV12-4
clone_size: -
d_call: -
j_call: TRBJ2-3
cdr3_length: 11
cdr3_aa: CASSLWGSQYF
cdr3_nt: TGTGCCAGCAGCCTGTGGGGGTCGCAGTATTTT

v_call: TRBV20-1
clone_size: few
d_call: TRBD1
j_call: TRBJ1-1
cdr3_length: 16
cdr3_aa: CSARGGTGGTSTEAFF
cdr3_nt: TGCAGTGCTAGAGGTGGGACAGGGGGTACTTCCACTGAAGCTTTCTTT

v_call: TRBV10-3
clone_size: many
d_call: -
j_call: TRBJ2-3
cdr3_length: 16
cdr3_aa: CAISVRRGDSTDTQYF
cdr3_nt: TGTGCCATCAGTGTGAGGAGGGGGGACAGCACAGATACGCAGTATTTT